This TCR beta chain emerged from a study of blood T cell repertoires in COVID-19. As for the study in general: There were acute and convalescent COVID-19 samples, and they came from the United States, Italy and Spain.

With V trimmed by 6 bases and J by 3 bases, 12 bases remained unmatched. The CDR3 loop spans 16 amino acids. The germline V gene has CDR1 ENHRY and CDR2 SYGVKD. Authors' data handling: Estimation of nucleated cell counts was performed using reference gene primer amplification. Here immunoSEQ multiplex PCR was the method, and the copy in TCRdb shows in-frame clones only, minus some. The DNA was the basis for D and trimming; V, J and clone size are from that table. The sample gives 200,000 to 300,000 clones, about 90% of which show up once; 2% to 3% is in the top ten. Sequenced: peripheral blood. The source is a woman in her fifties or sixties with acute or convalescent COVID-19. The chain couples TRBV10-3 to TRBJ2-3, with TRBD2 matching 7 bases. The CDR3 region is CAIRGFGGGGTDTQYF. For the CDR3, the DNA is TGTGCCATCAGGGGTTTCGGCGGGGGAGGGACAGATACGCAGTATTTT.